This T cell receptor beta chain was found in a study of T-cell reconstitution after alpha-beta-depleted transplantation in children. Study results and caveats: The origin of high day-60 TCRbeta diversity in some patients lay in surviving recipient T cells and thymic progenitors. Several hundred rapidly expanded clones from non-depleted graft cells reportedly supplied alpha-beta T cells about two months post-transplant. Newly produced T cells mostly accounted for T-cell counts and diversity one year post-transplant.

In its sample, this clonotype was seen many times. Its antigen is not known. Construction of the TCRbeta library involved unique molecular identifiers. TCRdb used MiXCR to reprocess the PCR reads, holding one entry per CDR3 protein. The sample includes about 300,000 distinct CDR3 sequences, about a tenth seen only once; the top ten take about 8%. This TCR came from a boy under three years old with acute myeloid leukemia, due to receive a stem cell transplant. Material: PBMCs, obtained before TCRalphabeta/CD19-depleted stem cell transplant.

CDR3 nucleotide sequence: TGCGCCAGCAGGGGATGGAGCACAGATACGCAGTATTTT. Protein: CASRGWSTDTQYF. The V gene is TRBV5-1, the J gene TRBJ2-3; D uncertain. The CDR3 is 13 amino acids. The V and J ends lost 5 bases and 0 bases respectively, with 7 bases between them. Germline V CDR1 and CDR2: SGHRS, YFSETQ.